The 19 T cell receptor beta chains below all came from one sample that was sequenced in a study of blood T cell repertoires in COVID-19. Repertoires were generated with immunoSEQ multiplex PCR, while TCRdb's copy carries only in-frame clones and drops some. This table has about 140,000 clones, 75% to 90% appearing once. The specimen was peripheral blood. The receptors shown here come from a man in his fifties or sixties with active COVID-19.

This chain uses TRBV15 with TRBJ2-7; maybe TRBD1 (6 bases). Trimming took off 3 bases at V and 0 bases at J, with 18 bases between the two ends. The V gene's germline CDR1 is LNHNV and CDR2 YYDKDF (reference sequence). The CDR3 runs to 17 residues. The CDR3 sequence is CATSSSTGTWLSYEQYF. CDR3 sequence (DNA): TGTGCCACCAGCAGTAGTACCGGGACATGGCTCTCCTACGAGCAGTACTTC.

This sequence joins TRBV5-1 and TRBJ2-3, with 14 bases aligning to TRBD2. Germline-derived CDR1 and CDR2 are SGHRS and YFSETQ. The V segment lost 2 bases and the J segment 4 bases; nucleotides outside the gene matches: 6. This CDR3 has 17 residues. The CDR3 DNA sequence: TGCGCCAGCAGCTTCGGACTAGCGGGGGGATCAGCAGATACGCAGTATTTT. It encodes CASSFGLAGGSADTQYF. Variable domain in full (rest from reference TRBV5-1 and TRBJ2-3): KAGVTQTPRYLIKTRGQQVTLSCSPISGHRSVSWYQQTPGQGLQFLFEYFSETQRNKGNFPGRFSGRQFSNSRSEMNVSTLELGDSALYLCASSFGLAGGSADTQYFGPGTRLTVL.

This chain connects TRBV4-2 to TRBJ2-1; D may be TRBD2 (7 bases). This CDR3 comprises 14 residues. The V gene's germline CDR1 is LGHNA and CDR2 YNFKEQ. V dropped 3 bases and J dropped 15 bases, with 21 bases sitting between them. DNA of the CDR3: TGTGCCAGCAGCCACCCCGGGGGGCAGAACTTACCGTTCTTC. Residues: CASSHPGGQNLPFF.

The J gene is TRBJ2-3, the V gene TRBV4-3, with a weak D call TRBD2 (5 bases). CDR3 length: 14 amino acids. CDR1 is LGHNA and CDR2 is YSLEER in the germline V gene. Trimming pared 4 bases from V and 1 base from J, leaving 9 bases between. CDR3 loop: CASSRGSGTDTQYF. Written as DNA, the CDR3 is TGCGCCAGCAGCCGCGGGTCCGGCACAGATACGCAGTATTTT.

This clone has only a few counts. A read error may produce the germline difference seen at one junction end. The chain employs TRBV29-1 and TRBJ1-1, with 7 nucleotides matching TRBD1. Germline loops: CDR1 SQVTM, CDR2 ANQGSEA. The CDR3 length is 12 residues. The CDR3 sequence: CSVGGTATGAFF. The CDR3 nucleotides are TGCAGCGTTGGTGGGACAGCCACTGGAGCTTTCTTT.

The chain combines TRBV5-1 with TRBJ2-2; 7 nucleotides line up with TRBD1. This CDR3 is 14 amino acids long. Germline loops: CDR1 SGHRS, CDR2 YFSETQ. With 4 bases clipped from V and 10 bases from J, the junction kept 10 bases outside the gene matches. In DNA, the CDR3 is TGCGCCAGCAGCGTGACAGGGAGTTCAGAGGAGCTGTTTTTT. This gives the protein CASSVTGSSEELFF.

This rearrangement joins TRBV5-5 to TRBJ2-3; TRBD2 aligns across 12 bases. J was trimmed by 0 bases and V by 5 bases; bases with no gene match: 4. The germline gives CDR1 SGHKS, CDR2 YYEKEE (reference sequence). The CDR3 covers 16 residues. The CDR3 bases are TGTGCCAGCAGTAATCTAGCGGGGGGGAGCACAGATACGCAGTATTTT. It translates to CASSNLAGGSTDTQYF.

The J gene is TRBJ1-1, the V gene TRBV6-6; D is undetermined. The V gene lost 0 bases and the J gene lost 11 bases, with 16 bases spanning the gap. The CDR3 sequence is 14 residues long. Germline CDR1 and CDR2: MNHNY and SVGAGI (reference sequence). CDR3 DNA: TGTGCCAGCAGTTACTCGGAGGGAGCAGCTTATGCTTTCTTT. As protein: CASSYSEGAAYAFF.

The genes are TRBV5-5 and TRBJ2-2; maybe TRBD1 (5 bases). There are 15 residues in the CDR3. Between the trimmed V and J ends, which lost 0 bases and 5 bases, there was a span of 11 bases. Germline lookup yields CDR1 SGHKS and CDR2 YYEKEE (reference sequence). The CDR3 is CASSLAIRETGELFF. The CDR3 DNA is TGTGCCAGCAGCTTGGCCATCAGGGAAACCGGGGAGCTGTTTTTT.

The chain combines TRBV6-5 with TRBJ1-2; D remains unclear. CDR3 length: 13 amino acids. Germline V gene sequence: CDR1 MNHEY, CDR2 SVGAGI. V lost 10 bases to trimming and J lost 8 bases, with 20 bases between them. The DNA for the CDR3 is TGTGCCACGTTCCGGGGATGGGAGGGAGGCTACACCTTC. It encodes CATFRGWEGGYTF.

V is TRBV7-6 and J is TRBJ1-5; D unclear. The CDR3 has 13 residues. The germline gives CDR1 SGHVS, CDR2 FNYEAQ. V gave up 5 bases and J gave up 7 bases, with 12 bases separating them. The CDR3 DNA reads TGTGCCAGCAGCCTATCGTTATGGCAGCCCCAGCATTTT. This translates into CASSLSLWQPQHF.

The V gene is TRBV5-4, the J gene TRBJ2-3; D is perhaps TRBD2 (5 bases). The CDR3 contains 14 residues. Between the trimmed V and J ends, which lost 1 base and 0 bases, there was a span of 6 bases. CDR1 and CDR2 (germline): SGHNT, YYREEE (reference sequence). The DNA for the CDR3 is TGTGCCAGCAGCTTGCGGACTAGCACAGATACGCAGTATTTT. It codes for CASSLRTSTDTQYF.

This clone was counted a few times. The genes are TRBV9 and TRBJ1-5, with D possibly being TRBD1 (6 bases). Germline V gene data show CDR1 as SGDLS and CDR2 as YYNGEE. V shed 0 bases and J shed 7 bases, with 11 bases lying between them. This CDR3 contains 14 residues. In DNA, the CDR3 is TGTGCCAGCAGCGTAGATTCAGGGGAACAGCCCCAGCATTTT. Encoded protein: CASSVDSGEQPQHF.

The chain recombines TRBV7-2 with TRBJ1-1, with 7 bases aligning to TRBD1. The germline CDR1 and CDR2 sequences are SGHTA and FQGNSA. This CDR3 is built from 15 residues. Trimming removed 5 bases from V and 8 bases from J; junction bases left unmatched: 14. The CDR3 protein is CASSTQGVKGEEAFF. The CDR3 nucleotides read TGTGCCAGCAGCACCCAGGGGGTAAAGGGGGAGGAAGCTTTCTTT. Drawing the rest from reference TRBV7-2 and TRBJ1-1, the complete variable domain is GAGVSQSPSNKVTEKGKDVELRCDPISGHTALYWYRQSLGQGLEFLIYFQGNSAPDKSGLPSDRFSAERTGGSVSTLTIQRTQQEDSAVYLCASSTQGVKGEEAFFGQGTRLTVV.

In its sample, this clone was seen a few times. The V gene is TRBV18, the J gene TRBJ2-7; 8 bases align to TRBD1. This CDR3 has 16 amino acids. Germline V gene sequence: CDR1 KGHSH, CDR2 LQKENI. With 4 bases clipped from V and 0 bases from J, the junction kept 8 bases outside the gene matches. CDR3: CASSQPGGSGSYEQYF. The DNA of the CDR3 is TGTGCCAGCTCACAACCAGGGGGCTCGGGCTCCTACGAGCAGTACTTC. Full variable domain (remainder filled in from reference TRBV18 and TRBJ2-7): NAGVMQNPRHLVRRRGQEARLRCSPMKGHSHVYWYRQLPEEGLKFMVYLQKENIIDESGMPKERFSAEFPKEGPSILRIQQVVRGDSAAYFCASSQPGGSGSYEQYFGPGTRLTVT.

A remark on this clone: Its ends do not fully match the called genes, so a read error is possible. This chain uses TRBV4-1 with TRBJ1-2; 7 bases line up with TRBD1. The CDR3 is 16 residues long. Germline lookup yields CDR1 MGHRA and CDR2 YSYEKL. In DNA form, the CDR3 reads TGCGCCAGCAGCAAAGAAGTAGGGACAGATGTCTATGGCTACACCTTC. The encoded protein is CASSKEVGTDVYGYTF.

The chain employs TRBV5-4 and TRBJ2-7, with 9 bases identical to TRBD1. Trimming at V came to 5 bases and at J to 0 bases, leaving 9 bases not matched to a gene. This CDR3 comprises 16 residues. Germline V gene data show CDR1 as SGHNT and CDR2 as YYREEE (reference sequence). CDR3 nucleotides: TGTGCCAGCAGGTATGGGACAGGGCAGAGCTCCTACGAGCAGTACTTC. Translating gives CASRYGTGQSSYEQYF.

The chain combines TRBV15 with TRBJ2-3; no reliable D call. V dropped 0 bases and J dropped 2 bases, with 9 bases sitting between them. This CDR3 comprises 15 residues. Germline V gene data show CDR1 as LNHNV and CDR2 as YYDKDF (reference sequence). The CDR3 nucleotides read TGTGCCACCAGCAGAGATCCCACTTCCACAGATACGCAGTATTTT. Protein product: CATSRDPTSTDTQYF.

The sample holds one count of this clone. The rearrangement joins TRBV7-2 to TRBJ2-2; TRBD1 agrees at 8 bases. V lost 3 bases and J lost 6; bases outside the gene matches: 3. There are 14 residues in the CDR3. The germline CDR1 and CDR2 sequences are SGHTA and FQGNSA. The CDR3 sequence is CASSFRGLAGELFF. The CDR3 DNA follows: TGTGCCAGCAGCTTCAGGGGGCTCGCCGGGGAGCTGTTTTTT.